This record looks at one T cell receptor beta chain sequence and its context. Its antigen is not identified. This entry belongs to a study of post-analysis software for immune sequencing data. Whole-study findings and limits: A few TRBV segments appeared more often in patients than in controls, and TRBV5-6, TRBV5-1 and TRBV20-1 were among these. The authors found that F measure strongly co-clustered same-batch samples.

CDR1 is SGHRS, CDR2 YFSETQ, per germline. CDR3 length: 15 amino acids. Unique molecular identifiers featured in each of the TCR beta cDNA libraries. One entry per CDR3 protein, called by TCRdb with MiXCR from the PCR reads. The sample contains about 540,000 distinct CDR3 sequences, 34% of which appear only once. The source material was blood. This TCR came from a girl aged 2-17 years with multiple sclerosis. V and J are TRBV5-1 and TRBJ2-4; D is possibly TRBD2 (5 bases). The closer fit of TRBJ2-5 to the DNA end suggests the J call may be wrong. The CDR3 DNA reads as TGCGCCAGCAGCTTGGCCCCGGACTTCAGGGAGACCCAGTACTTC. Translating gives CASSLAPDFRETQYF.